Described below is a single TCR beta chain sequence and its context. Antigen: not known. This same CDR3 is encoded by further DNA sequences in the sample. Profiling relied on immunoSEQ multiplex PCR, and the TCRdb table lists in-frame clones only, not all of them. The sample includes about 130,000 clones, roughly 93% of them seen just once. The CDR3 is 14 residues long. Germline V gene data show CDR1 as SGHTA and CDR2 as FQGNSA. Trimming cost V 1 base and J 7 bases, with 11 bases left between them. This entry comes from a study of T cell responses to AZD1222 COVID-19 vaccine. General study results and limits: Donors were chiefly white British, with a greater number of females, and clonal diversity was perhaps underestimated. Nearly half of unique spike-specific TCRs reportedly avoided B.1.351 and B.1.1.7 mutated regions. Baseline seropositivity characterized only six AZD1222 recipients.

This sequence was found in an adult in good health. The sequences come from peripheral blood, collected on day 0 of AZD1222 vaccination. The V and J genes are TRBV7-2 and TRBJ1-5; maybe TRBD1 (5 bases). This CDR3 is CASSLVQGGQPQHF. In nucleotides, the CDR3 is TGTGCCAGCAGCTTAGTGCAGGGTGGCCAGCCCCAGCATTTT.